This TCR beta chain was identified in a study of radiation and T cells in renal cell carcinoma. Study-wide background: Nephrectomy followed 15 Gy stereotactic body radiation by 4 weeks. The study, taken as a whole, reports: From baseline, blood top tumor clonotypes peaked at 2 weeks post-radiation.

Germline assignment: CDR1 MNHNY and CDR2 SVGAGI (reference sequence). V lost 4 bases, J lost 0 bases, and 7 bases lay in between. The CDR3 sequence is 14 residues long. Indicated time point: blood 2 weeks post-SBRT. Treatment in this sample: 15 Gy SBRT to primary tumor, nephrectomy 4 weeks later. TCRdb's copy holds only in-frame clones and misses some; the assay was immunoSEQ multiplex PCR. The data hold about 26,000 clones, with roughly 80% observed a single time. Details on this clone: The target antigen is unknown.

V gene TRBV6-6 combines with J gene TRBJ2-1; D remains ambiguous. This receptor was identified in a man in his 60s with renal cell carcinoma. The sequenced sample was blood, obtained from a patient whose treatment included radiotherapy and nephrectomy. Written as DNA, the CDR3 is TGTGCCAGCAGTTTCAAAAGCTCCTACAATGAGCAGTTCTTC. Its translation is CASSFKSSYNEQFF.